Given below is one T cell receptor beta chain in context. Its antigen is still unknown. At one of its ends the junction is not consistent with the germline gene, which may arise from a read error. Donors were drawn from the approximately 120-subject validation cohort, separate from the 666-subject first cohort. The sample comes from a study of cytomegalovirus exposure and HLA in healthy donors. Using immunoSEQ multiplex PCR, the repertoire was profiled, and TCRdb retains in-frame clones only, with some absent. This table has more than 100,000 clones, about nine tenths appearing once. The CDR3 contains 14 residues. The germline V gene has CDR1 LNHDA and CDR2 SQIVND (reference sequence). Whole-study results and caveats: It was reportedly the case that the classifier diagnosed cytomegalovirus status with high specificity and sensitivity.

The chain uses TRBV19 and TRBJ1-2; no definite D call. The clonotype comes from a man younger than 40 in good health and CMV-seronegative. The specimen sequenced was PBMCs. The CDR3 is CASSMEEADYGYTF. Written as DNA, the CDR3 is TGTGCCAGTAGTATGGAGGAGGCTGACTATGGCTACACCTTT. Full variable domain (remainder filled in from reference TRBV19 and TRBJ1-2): DGGITQSPKYLFRKEGQNVTLSCEQNLNHDAMYWYRQDPGQGLRLIYYSQIVNDFQKGDIAEGYSVSREKKESFPLTVTSAQKNPTAFYLCASSMEEADYGYTFGSGTRLTVV.